This T cell receptor (beta chain) was captured in a study of T cell repertoires in cytomegalovirus infection. Background on the study: Both CMV infection and a matching HLA type were indicated by public TCR beta signatures.

Trimming removed 0 bases at V and 8 bases at J, with 19 bases between. The CDR3 is 17 residues long. CDR1 MGHRA and CDR2 YSYEKL come from the germline V gene. Points from the study as a whole: HLA-C-restricted CMV-specific TCR beta clonotypes were dominant in the ex vivo response.

In this sample, this clonotype turned up a few times. Its target is unknown. TCRdb independently ran MiXCR on the reads; one entry per CDR3 protein. Of around 430,000 distinct CDR3 sequences listed, under 45% were seen once; the top ten hold around 45%. The specimen was cultured PBMCs, collected from culture after CMV antigen stimulation. The TCR was taken from a human donor in good health (CMV status not recorded). Some clones in this sample may be carry-over from other donors' samples. The chain couples TRBV4-1 to TRBJ1-4, with D perhaps TRBD1 (5 bases). This CDR3 reads CASSQDLRGGFWEKLFF. CDR3 sequence (DNA): TGCGCCAGCAGCCAAGATCTAAGGGGAGGGTTTTGGGAAAAACTGTTTTTT.